These 25 T cell receptor beta chains share one sample of origin, sequenced in a study of T cell responses to AZD1222 COVID-19 vaccine. This table comes from immunoSEQ multiplex PCR, and its TCRdb copy is limited to in-frame clones, with some not included. The sample lists 130,000 to 150,000 clones, about 90% occurring once. Sequencing used peripheral blood, obtained on day 0 of MenACWY control vaccination. The receptors shown here come from an adult in good health.

The chain is built from TRBV9 and TRBJ2-2, with TRBD2 as a possible D gene (5 bases). Deletions cut 5 bases from V and 6 bases from J, with 14 bases between. This CDR3 region has 14 residues. CDR1 is SGDLS, CDR2 YYNGEE, per germline. The CDR3 sequence: CASSDRPRAGELFF. DNA of the CDR3: TGTGCCAGCAGTGATAGGCCGAGGGCCGGGGAGCTGTTTTTT.

The V call is TRBV4-1, the J call TRBJ2-3; D gene uncertain. CDR1 and CDR2 from the germline V gene are MGHRA and YSYEKL. The V end lost 0 bases, the J end lost 6 bases, and 10 bases lay between the germline ends. There are 14 residues in the CDR3. CDR3 nucleotides: TGCGCCAGCAGCCAAGAGTTCTCTCGGGATACGCAGTATTTT. Its translation: CASSQEFSRDTQYF.

The rearrangement links TRBV11-2 to TRBJ2-1, with 8 positions matching TRBD1. The CDR3 loop spans 14 amino acids. Germline CDR1 is SGHAT and CDR2 is FQNNGV. V was clipped by 6 bases and J by 10 bases; unmatched bases: 11. In nucleotides, the CDR3 is TGTGCCAGCAGGCCGACAGGGGATTTCGGGGAGCAGTTCTTC. Its protein is CASRPTGDFGEQFF.

The chain is built from TRBV20-1 and TRBJ1-2; D uncertain. Germline CDR1 reads DFQATT; CDR2 reads SNEGSKA (reference sequence). V was clipped by 3 bases and J by 3 bases, with 2 bases between them. This CDR3 is 10 amino acids long. The CDR3 loop is CSARDYGYTF. The CDR3 DNA sequence: TGCAGTGCTAGGGACTATGGCTACACCTTC.

This sequence joins TRBV2 and TRBJ1-1; 7 bases fit TRBD1. Germline V gene data show CDR1 as SNHLY and CDR2 as FYNNEI. J was trimmed by 4 bases and V by 5 bases; bases with no gene match: 7. This CDR3 comprises 14 residues. CDR3 in DNA: TGTGCCAGCAGTATGGACAGGCTGGGCACTGAAGCTTTCTTT. Translated, it gives CASSMDRLGTEAFF.

The chain uses TRBV30 and TRBJ1-6; a possible D gene is TRBD1 (5 bases). Germline CDR1 reads GTSNPN; CDR2 reads SVGIG (reference sequence). This CDR3 has 16 residues. V was pared by 0 bases and J by 6 bases, with 15 bases between. For the CDR3, the DNA is TGTGCCTGGAGTGTACCGGAACAGGTGCGTAATTCACCCCTCCACTTT. Its translation: CAWSVPEQVRNSPLHF.

The chain has TRBV5-4 and TRBJ2-4; D remains ambiguous. Germline assignment: CDR1 SGHNT and CDR2 YYREEE (reference sequence). The ends were cut back, 0 bases at V and 3 bases at J, with 10 bases in the middle. The CDR3 runs 15 residues. The CDR3 sequence is CASSLGGTGKNIQYF. The CDR3 coding sequence is TGTGCCAGCAGCTTGGGGGGTACGGGCAAAAACATTCAGTACTTC.

The table lists this clone with a few counts. The rearrangement joins TRBV5-1 to TRBJ1-2; 7 bases line up with TRBD1. J was trimmed by 1 base and V by 5 bases; bases with no gene match: 11. This CDR3 has 16 amino acids. Germline values: CDR1 SGHRS, CDR2 YFSETQ. CDR3 sequence: CASRPPYRDSNYGYTF. The CDR3 DNA reads as TGCGCCAGCAGACCACCTTACCGGGACAGTAACTATGGCTACACCTTC.

V is TRBV10-1 and J is TRBJ1-5; D might be TRBD1 (5 bases). V lost 5 bases and J 9 bases, leaving 11 bases between the germline ends. The germline CDR1 and CDR2 sequences are WNHNN and SYGVQD (reference sequence). CDR3 length: 12 residues. This chain's CDR3 is CASSLQGGPQHF. The DNA of the CDR3 is TGCGCCAGCAGTCTCCAGGGCGGGCCCCAGCATTTT.

The rearrangement uses TRBV6-4 and TRBJ2-1; D gene ambiguous. V was cut by 6 bases and J by 8 bases, with 14 bases left in between. The CDR3 covers 13 residues. Germline CDR1 is MRHNA and CDR2 is SNTAGT. CDR3 residues: CASSPSALDEQFF. CDR3 nucleotides: TGTGCCAGCAGCCCGTCTGCGCTCGATGAGCAGTTCTTC.

This chain links TRBV11-3 with TRBJ2-7; 11 bases map to TRBD1. The CDR3 length is 15 residues. Germline lookup yields CDR1 SGHNT and CDR2 YENEEA. V was clipped by 1 base and J by 4 bases; unmatched bases: 3. CDR3 sequence reads: CASSLGTGGGYEQYF. DNA for the CDR3: TGTGCCAGCAGCTTAGGGACAGGGGGCGGTTACGAGCAGTACTTC.

This rearrangement joins TRBV6-5 to TRBJ1-2; the D gene is possibly TRBD1 (6 bases). The length of the CDR3 is 14 residues. The V end was cut by 5 bases, the J end by 7 bases, with 17 bases between. The germline V gene has CDR1 MNHEY and CDR2 SVGAGI. The CDR3 protein is CASSPEQGSSGYTF. The CDR3 DNA reads as TGTGCCAGCAGTCCCGAACAGGGAAGCAGTGGCTACACCTTC.

In DNA, the CDR3 is TGTGCCAGCAGTTACAAGGGGAAGCTGTTTTTT. This sequence encodes CASSYKGKLFF. This rearrangement joins TRBV6-5 to TRBJ2-2, with D maybe TRBD1 (5 bases). The CDR3 contains 11 residues. The V gene lost 2 bases and the J gene lost 12 bases, with 7 bases spanning the gap. Germline V lookup: CDR1 MNHEY, CDR2 SVGAGI.

The chain is built from TRBV7-9 and TRBJ2-3; D is unresolved. Trimming took 5 bases from V and 0 from J, leaving 9 bases between them. Per germline, CDR1 SEHNR and CDR2 FQNEAQ (reference sequence). The CDR3 spans 14 residues. CDR3 nucleotide sequence: TGTGCCAGCAGCAGAATGTCTAGCACAGATACGCAGTATTTT. It specifies CASSRMSSTDTQYF.

CDR3 nucleotide sequence: TGTGCCAGCAGCTTTGCCTCGGGCGGTCAGCCCCAGCATTTT. Its protein product is CASSFASGGQPQHF. J is TRBJ1-5 and V is TRBV7-2; D ambiguous. CDR1 is SGHTA, CDR2 FQGNSA, per germline. CDR3 length: 14 residues. Trimming left V 3 bases short and J 6 bases short, with 12 bases between. The entire variable domain, with the rest obtained from reference TRBV7-2 and TRBJ1-5, is as follows: GAGVSQSPSNKVTEKGKDVELRCDPISGHTALYWYRQSLGQGLEFLIYFQGNSAPDKSGLPSDRFSAERTGGSVSTLTIQRTQQEDSAVYLCASSFASGGQPQHFGDGTRLSIL.

The chain links TRBV6-6 to TRBJ2-2, with TRBD2 matching over 10 bases. Germline V gene lookup returns CDR1 MNHNY and CDR2 SVGAGI (reference sequence). CDR3 size: 15 residues. J lost 7 bases, V lost 5 bases, and 7 bases had no gene match. CDR3 in amino acids: CASSPSGRAVGELFF. DNA for the CDR3: TGTGCCAGCAGTCCAAGCGGGAGGGCCGTCGGGGAGCTGTTTTTT.

V and J are TRBV3-1 (or the pseudogene TRBV3-2) and TRBJ2-3; the D gene is possibly TRBD2 (6 bases). The CDR3 spans 17 residues. Per germline, CDR1 LGHDT and CDR2 YNNKEL (reference sequence). The V and J ends lost 0 bases and 6 bases respectively, with 19 bases between them. Here the CDR3 DNA reads TGTGCCAGCAGCCAAGAGGGGACCGGGGGTAGTGTCGATACGCAGTATTTT. This translates into CASSQEGTGGSVDTQYF.

The CDR3 coding sequence is TGCGCCAGCAGGTCAGCTACGGTGGAGGGCTACACCTTC. It translates to CASRSATVEGYTF. This chain joins TRBV5-1 and TRBJ1-2; D gene uncertain. Trimming took 5 bases from V and 8 from J, leaving 16 bases between them. Germline V gene data show CDR1 as SGHRS and CDR2 as YFSETQ. This CDR3 spans 13 amino acids.

This chain links TRBV3-1 (or the pseudogene TRBV3-2) with TRBJ2-5, with 9 positions matching TRBD1. The CDR3 has 16 amino acids. V lost 4 bases and J lost 2; bases outside the gene matches: 8. Germline CDR1 and CDR2: LGHDT and YNNKEL (reference sequence). CDR3 coding DNA: TGTGCCAGCAGCCTCTCGGGACAGGGTAGGCAAGAGACCCAGTACTTC. Translated: CASSLSGQGRQETQYF.

The V and J genes are TRBV5-1 and TRBJ2-7, with 7 bases that match TRBD2. V shed 7 bases, J shed 0 bases, and the junction held 7 bases outside the gene matches. CDR1 is SGHRS and CDR2 is YFSETQ in the germline V gene. CDR3 size: 14 residues. As DNA, the CDR3 is TGCGCCAGCGCGAGGGGAGGGAGCTCCTACGAGCAGTACTTC. It specifies CASARGGSSYEQYF.

This clone was picked up a small number of times. The gene calls are TRBV5-4 and TRBJ2-7; TRBD2 might be the D (6 bases). This CDR3 region has 15 residues. CDR1 SGHNT and CDR2 YYREEE come from the germline V gene (reference sequence). V shed 5 bases and J shed 2 bases, with 17 bases lying between them. CDR3 DNA sequence: TGTGCCAGCAGTTCCAGGGACTCCGCAACCTACGAGCAGTACTTC. It yields the protein CASSSRDSATYEQYF.

The J gene is TRBJ1-5, the V gene TRBV7-2; 7 bases match TRBD1. The CDR3 totals 14 residues. V lost 5 bases to trimming and J lost 5 bases; unmatched junction nucleotides: 6. Germline-derived CDR1 and CDR2 are SGHTA and FQGNSA. CDR3 bases: TGTGCCAGCAGCATCCGACAGGGAGATCAGCCCCAGCATTTT. Protein: CASSIRQGDQPQHF.

This clone showed up just once. The V and J genes are TRBV30 and TRBJ1-6, with 7 bases lining up with TRBD1. Trimming cost V 4 bases and J 4 bases; bases outside gene matches: 1. CDR1 is GTSNPN and CDR2 is SVGIG in the germline V gene (reference sequence). The CDR3 sequence is 13 residues long. CDR3 bases: TGTGCCTGGACGGGACAGTATAATTCACCCCTCCACTTT. Protein: CAWTGQYNSPLHF.

CDR3 residues: CASGLNSALGALHF. As DNA, the CDR3 is TGTGCCAGCGGGTTAAACAGCGCATTAGGGGCCCTCCACTTT. This chain connects TRBV27 to TRBJ1-6, with a tentative D call TRBD1 (5 bases). The germline V gene has CDR1 MNHEY and CDR2 SMNVEV (reference sequence). V was pared by 8 bases and J by 14 bases, with 22 bases between. The CDR3 is 14 residues long.

The chain is built from TRBV7-2 and TRBJ2-7; the D gene is possibly TRBD2 (7 bases). Trimming shortened V by 1 base and J by 2 bases, and 12 bases separated the two germline ends. The CDR3 totals 15 residues. Germline V gene data show CDR1 as SGHTA and CDR2 as FQGNSA. The CDR3 DNA follows: TGTGCCAGCAGCTTAGGAGGCGGGGGCGCCTACGAGCAGTACTTC. It encodes CASSLGGGGAYEQYF.